Each of the 18 T cell receptor beta chains below was sequenced from the same sample in a study of long-term antiretroviral therapy in people with HIV. Running of the v3.0 immunoSEQ assay took place at survey level. Clones were sequenced by immunoSEQ multiplex PCR, and TCRdb holds only the in-frame ones, with some missing. Altogether 23,000 or so clones are present, approximately 81% being singletons, with the ten largest covering 9% to 15%. Sequencing used unsorted PBMCs, obtained 0.1 years before starting antiretroviral therapy. These TCRs come from a man aged 40-49 years with HIV.

The chain combines TRBV6-6 with TRBJ1-1; TRBD1 agrees at 9 bases. Trimming removed 7 bases from V and 7 bases from J; junction bases left unmatched: 13. This CDR3 has 15 amino acids. CDR1 MNHNY and CDR2 SVGAGI come from the germline V gene (reference sequence). The CDR3 sequence: CASTNGQGPPFEAFF. The DNA for the CDR3 is TGTGCCAGCACCAACGGACAGGGGCCGCCGTTTGAAGCTTTCTTT.

J is TRBJ1-1 and V is TRBV5-1; D call uncertain. Trimming cost V 0 bases and J 0 bases, with 6 bases left between them. This CDR3 spans 14 amino acids. CDR1 is SGHRS and CDR2 is YFSETQ in the germline V gene. The CDR3: CASSLGGMNTEAFF. DNA of the CDR3: TGCGCCAGCAGCTTGGGGGGTATGAACACTGAAGCTTTCTTT.

In its sample, this clone was seen a few times. This rearrangement joins TRBV2 to TRBJ2-7; D unresolved. Germline values: CDR1 SNHLY, CDR2 FYNNEI. V lost 3 bases and J 3 bases, leaving 6 bases between the germline ends. The CDR3 extends over 12 amino acids. CDR3 bases: TGTGCCAGCAGTGAGTGGGGCTACGAGCAGTACTTC. Translating gives CASSEWGYEQYF.

The chain uses TRBV7-2 and TRBJ2-7, with no clear D. The CDR3 contains 14 residues. V dropped 1 base and J dropped 1 base, with 8 bases sitting between them. Germline V gene sequence: CDR1 SGHTA, CDR2 FQGNSA. CDR3: CASSLDPGSYEQYF. CDR3 nucleotides: TGTGCCAGCAGCTTAGACCCGGGTTCCTACGAGCAGTACTTC. The full variable domain, rest sourced from reference TRBV7-2 and TRBJ2-7, is GAGVSQSPSNKVTEKGKDVELRCDPISGHTALYWYRQSLGQGLEFLIYFQGNSAPDKSGLPSDRFSAERTGGSVSTLTIQRTQQEDSAVYLCASSLDPGSYEQYFGPGTRLTVT.

V gene TRBV28 combines with J gene TRBJ2-3; D is unresolved. The V and J ends lost 8 bases and 1 base respectively, with 16 bases between them. CDR1 and CDR2 from the germline V gene are MDHEN and SYDVKM. This CDR3 region has 15 residues. The CDR3 region has the DNA TGTGCCAGCCGCAAGCCACTGACCCGCACAGATACGCAGTATTTT. As protein: CASRKPLTRTDTQYF.

V is TRBV27 and J is TRBJ1-1, with TRBD1 as a possible D gene (6 bases). The CDR3 runs to 13 residues. Trimming stripped 10 bases from V and 4 bases from J, with 16 bases between. The germline V gene encodes CDR1 MNHEY and CDR2 SMNVEV (reference sequence). This CDR3 reads CATLYRVPTEAFF. As DNA, the CDR3 is TGTGCCACCCTATACAGGGTTCCCACTGAAGCTTTCTTT.

This clone was detected once. The CDR3 sequence: CASSQLGTNPSGEQYF. The CDR3 coding sequence is TGTGCCAGCAGCCAACTGGGCACCAACCCCTCAGGGGAGCAGTACTTC. The V and J genes are TRBV14 and TRBJ2-7, with D possibly matching TRBD1 (5 bases). Trimming shortened V by 2 bases and J by 7 bases, and 21 bases separated the two germline ends. The CDR3 totals 16 residues. Germline V gives CDR1 SGHDN, CDR2 FVKESK.

The J gene is TRBJ2-7, the V gene TRBV27; no clear D gene. The V and J ends lost 0 bases and 5 bases respectively, with 11 bases between them. This CDR3 comprises 14 residues. The V gene's germline CDR1 is MNHEY and CDR2 SMNVEV (reference sequence). The CDR3 DNA is TGTGCCAGCAGTTTATCAGGGTCTGCACACGAGCAGTACTTC. This codes for CASSLSGSAHEQYF.

This chain joins TRBV7-2 and TRBJ2-5; a possible D gene is TRBD2 (5 bases). Trimming stripped 2 bases from V and 7 bases from J, with 11 bases between. CDR1 is SGHTA and CDR2 is FQGNSA in the germline V gene. CDR3 size: 13 residues. DNA of the CDR3: TGTGCCAGCAGCTTAAATGACTACGGGACCCAGTACTTC. This gives the protein CASSLNDYGTQYF.

The genes are TRBV5-6 and TRBJ1-2; 8 bases are shared with TRBD1. V was clipped by 5 bases and J by 5 bases; unmatched bases: 8. Per the germline V gene, CDR1 is SGHDT and CDR2 is YYEEEE. The CDR3 runs 14 residues. CDR3 in amino acids: CASRPQGARYGYTF. The CDR3 DNA follows: TGTGCCAGCAGACCGCAGGGGGCTCGGTATGGCTACACCTTC.

This chain uses TRBV21-1 with TRBJ2-1; the table's D call, TRBD1, was not checked against the DNA. TRBV21-1 is reported as a pseudogene. This CDR3 contains 14 residues. The CDR3 DNA reads TGTGCCAGCAGCAAAGACAGGGTCGGAAATGAGCAGTTCTTC. Protein: CASSKDRVGNEQFF.

The chain couples TRBV2 to TRBJ2-5; 8 bases line up with TRBD1. The J segment lost 2 bases and the V segment lost 8 bases, leaving 4 bases of the junction unmatched. The germline V gene encodes CDR1 SNHLY and CDR2 FYNNEI. The CDR3 contains 13 residues. The CDR3 region has the DNA TGTGCCAGCCACCGGGACAGGCAAGAGACCCAGTACTTC. Residues: CASHRDRQETQYF. Combining the CDR3 with reference TRBV2 and TRBJ2-5 gives the whole variable domain EPEVTQTPSHQVTQMGQEVILRCVPISNHLYFYWYRQILGQKVEFLVSFYNNEISEKSEIFDDQFSVERPDGSNFTLKIRSTKLEDSAMYFCASHRDRQETQYFGPGTRLLVL.

The CDR3 loop is CASSPRDRFPQETQYF. CDR3 in DNA: TGTGCCAGCAGCCCCCGGGACAGGTTCCCTCAAGAGACCCAGTACTTC. J is TRBJ2-5 and V is TRBV9, with TRBD1 matching over 8 bases. Germline values: CDR1 SGDLS, CDR2 YYNGEE. Trimming cost V 4 bases and J 2 bases; bases outside gene matches: 10. This CDR3 is 16 amino acids long.

The rearrangement links TRBV30 to TRBJ2-2, with a tentative D call TRBD2 (6 bases). V was shortened by 2 bases and J by 4 bases, with 14 bases between the two germline ends. CDR1 is GTSNPN, CDR2 SVGIG, per germline (reference sequence). This CDR3 spans 15 amino acids. CDR3 protein: CAWSPLGGRTGELFF. DNA for the CDR3: TGTGCCTGGAGTCCCCTTGGAGGGCGCACCGGGGAGCTGTTTTTT.

V is TRBV5-4 and J is TRBJ2-5; tentative D call: TRBD1 (6 bases). CDR1 and CDR2 (germline): SGHNT, YYREEE (reference sequence). V lost 3 bases and J 5 bases, leaving 11 bases between the germline ends. This CDR3 has 13 amino acids. CDR3 sequence: CASSSRGRETQYF. The CDR3 coding sequence is TGTGCCAGCAGCTCCAGGGGTCGGGAGACCCAGTACTTC. Drawing the rest from reference TRBV5-4 and TRBJ2-5, the complete variable domain is ETGVTQSPTHLIKTRGQQVTLRCSSQSGHNTVSWYQQALGQGPQFIFQYYREEENGRGNFPPRFSGLQFPNYSSELNVNALELDDSALYLCASSSRGRETQYFGPGTRLLVL.

V is TRBV19 and J is TRBJ2-7; 10 nucleotides line up with TRBD1. The CDR3 extends over 13 amino acids. CDR1 and CDR2 from the germline V gene are LNHDA and SQIVND (reference sequence). The J segment lost 6 bases and the V segment lost 8 bases, leaving 7 bases of the junction unmatched. CDR3 DNA: TGTGCCAGTGCTCCGGGACAGGGGAGCGAGCAGTACTTC. It specifies CASAPGQGSEQYF.

In its sample, this clone was seen once. This chain connects TRBV5-8 to TRBJ2-3, with D perhaps TRBD1 (6 bases). The length of the CDR3 is 16 residues. V dropped 0 bases and J dropped 1 base, with 12 bases sitting between them. CDR1 and CDR2 from the germline V gene are SGHTS and YDEGEE. This CDR3 is CASSLAKGQRTDTQYF. CDR3 in DNA: TGTGCCAGCAGCTTGGCCAAAGGACAGCGCACAGATACGCAGTATTTT.

For this clone: The sample holds other DNA sequences that translate to the same CDR3. The V gene is TRBV5-1, the J gene TRBJ2-7, with a possible D match to TRBD1 (5 bases). Germline V lookup: CDR1 SGHRS, CDR2 YFSETQ. This CDR3 comprises 14 residues. Trimming took off 0 bases at V and 0 bases at J, with 7 bases between the two ends. In nucleotides, the CDR3 is TGCGCCAGCAGCTTGGCAGGGTTCTCCTACGAGCAGTACTTC. Its translation: CASSLAGFSYEQYF.